One and the same sample provided the 9 T cell receptor beta chains below, sequenced in a study of long-term antiretroviral therapy in people with HIV. This was the immunoSEQ v3.0 assay at survey level. TCRdb keeps only in-frame clones here, not all; method: immunoSEQ multiplex PCR. The table records about 27,000 clones, about four fifths of them present only once. The sequencing here drew on unsorted PBMCs, taken 3 years after starting antiretroviral therapy. These receptors all come from a man aged 35 to 55 with HIV.

This clone was recorded once. The chain links TRBV7-2 to TRBJ2-3; 7 nucleotides line up with TRBD2. With V trimmed by 1 base and J by 3 bases, 4 bases remained unmatched. The germline gives CDR1 SGHTA, CDR2 FQGNSA. There are 15 residues in the CDR3. CDR3 sequence reads: CASSLGVGGTDTQYF. The DNA of the CDR3 is TGTGCCAGCAGCTTAGGGGTGGGGGGGACAGATACGCAGTATTTT.

This sequence joins TRBV10-3 and TRBJ2-3, with TRBD1 matching over 9 bases. Germline V lookup: CDR1 ENHRY, CDR2 SYGVKD. The CDR3 runs to 14 residues. V was clipped by 7 bases and J by 4 bases; unmatched bases: 6. The CDR3: CAITGTGNSDTQYF. CDR3 bases: TGTGCCATCACAGGGACAGGGAATTCAGATACGCAGTATTTT.

This sequence joins TRBV2 and TRBJ2-3; possible D gene TRBD2, 6 bases. The CDR3 covers 15 residues. In germline, CDR1 is SNHLY, CDR2 FYNNEI. Between the trimmed V and J ends, which lost 2 bases and 2 bases, there was a span of 11 bases. The CDR3 DNA is TGTGCCAGCAGTGAAACTAGCCAACACACAGATACGCAGTATTTT. It translates to CASSETSQHTDTQYF.

This chain uses TRBV10-3 with TRBJ2-7, with D perhaps matching TRBD1 (6 bases). CDR1 and CDR2 from the germline V gene are ENHRY and SYGVKD. The CDR3 runs to 14 residues. Trimming removed 6 bases at V and 0 bases at J, with 12 bases between. The CDR3 bases are TGTGCCATCAGGAATACAGGGAGCTCCTACGAGCAGTACTTC. It is translated as CAIRNTGSSYEQYF.

J is TRBJ2-6 and V is TRBV5-4; possibly TRBD1 or TRBD2 for D (5 bases each). CDR1 is SGHNT, CDR2 YYREEE, per germline (reference sequence). CDR3 size: 18 residues. The V and J ends lost 0 bases and 3 bases respectively, with 16 bases between them. The DNA for the CDR3 is TGTGCCAGCAGCTTGGGTGAGGGGTTCGACTTTGGGGCCAACGTCCTGACTTTC. This sequence encodes CASSLGEGFDFGANVLTF.

A note on this clone: Compared with germline, one end of the junction differs, possibly owing to a read error. This sequence joins TRBV6-1 and TRBJ2-7; D possibly corresponds to TRBD2 (6 bases). Germline-derived CDR1 and CDR2 are MNHNS and SASEGT. The CDR3 spans 17 residues. The CDR3 sequence is CASREGAKSGWSYEQYF. CDR3 DNA: TGTGCCAGCAGGGAAGGGGCCAAGAGCGGGTGGTCCTACGAGCAGTACTTC.

The chain couples TRBV5-6 to TRBJ2-3, with a tentative D call TRBD2 (6 bases). CDR1 is SGHDT, CDR2 YYEEEE, per germline. CDR3 length: 16 amino acids. V was shortened by 5 bases and J by 7 bases, with 23 bases between the two germline ends. Here the CDR3 DNA reads TGTGCCAGCAGTGGGGACTGGTTGGCGGGCGAAAATACGCAGTATTTT. Its protein product is CASSGDWLAGENTQYF.

The chain links TRBV6-1 to TRBJ2-7; D ambiguous. The V gene's germline CDR1 is MNHNS and CDR2 SASEGT. The CDR3 runs to 11 residues. Trimming shortened V by 8 bases and J by 3 bases, and 8 bases separated the two germline ends. CDR3: CASQSYYEQYF. CDR3 nucleotides: TGTGCCAGCCAATCTTACTACGAGCAGTACTTC.

The V call is TRBV5-6, the J call TRBJ1-3; weak D call: TRBD1 (6 bases). The V end was cut by 4 bases, the J end by 4 bases, with 12 bases between. The CDR3 contains 14 residues. CDR1 SGHDT and CDR2 YYEEEE come from the germline V gene. As DNA, the CDR3 is TGTGCCAGCAGCCACACAGGGAGAGGAAACACCATATATTTT. Its protein is CASSHTGRGNTIYF.